Below, 13 T cell receptor beta chains from the same sample are listed, as sequenced in a study of cytomegalovirus exposure and HLA in healthy donors (dated by TCRdb to about 2017). Receptors were amplified or captured by the immunoSEQ multiplex PCR assay. The multiplex PCR relied on a mix of 60 forward primers for TCR Vbeta segments and 13 reverse primers for TCR Jbeta segments. Not all clones reach the TCRdb copy of this immuneACCESS table, which keeps in-frame sequences only. Checked studies attribute under half of the gap to unresolved V genes and leave the rest unexplained. This sample has tens of thousands of clones in its table, and around 74% of those were observed once. The ten largest clonotypes hold roughly a tenth of the sample. Source material: PBMCs. These receptors were taken from a man under 40 in good health and CMV-seropositive.

The CDR3 spells CASSTERTGVYGYTF. CDR3 bases: TGTGCCAGCAGTACCGAGAGGACAGGGGTATATGGCTACACCTTC. The gene calls are TRBV5-5 and TRBJ1-2, with 9 positions matching TRBD1. V was clipped by 5 bases and J by 5 bases; unmatched bases: 10. Germline V gene lookup returns CDR1 SGHKS and CDR2 YYEKEE (reference sequence). This CDR3 is 15 amino acids long.

The V and J genes are TRBV30 and TRBJ2-4, with TRBD2 matching over 7 bases. Losses at the gene ends were 7 bases for V and 3 bases for J; bases not matched to a gene: 6. The V gene's germline CDR1 is GTSNPN and CDR2 SVGIG (reference sequence). This CDR3 has 13 residues. CDR3 coding DNA: TGTGCCTATGGGGGGGAGGGCAAAAACATTCAGTACTTC. As protein: CAYGGEGKNIQYF. Supplemented by reference TRBV30 and TRBJ2-4, the full variable domain reads SQTIHQWPATLVQPVGSPLSLECTVEGTSNPNLYWYRQAAGRGLQLLFYSVGIGQISSEVPQNLSASRPQDRQFILSSKKLLLSDSGFYLCAYGGEGKNIQYFGAGTRLSVL.

The chain has TRBV30 and TRBJ2-3; 7 nucleotides line up with TRBD1. Germline CDR1 reads GTSNPN; CDR2 reads SVGIG (reference sequence). Trimming took 5 bases from V and 0 from J; bases not matched to a gene: 8. CDR3 length: 15 amino acids. CDR3 in amino acids: CAWAKGATSTDTQYF. The DNA of the CDR3 is TGTGCCTGGGCCAAGGGGGCTACTAGCACAGATACGCAGTATTTT.

This clone has just a few counts. The chain couples TRBV18 to TRBJ2-1; D may be TRBD1 (6 bases). Trimming left V 4 bases short and J 7 bases short, with 11 bases between. Per germline, CDR1 KGHSH and CDR2 LQKENI. The CDR3 runs 13 residues. DNA for the CDR3: TGTGCCAGCTCACGTAACAGGGAGAATGAGCAGTTCTTC. Its protein product is CASSRNRENEQFF.

This clone is a singleton in its sample. The chain combines TRBV7-3 with TRBJ2-1; no clear D gene. The CDR3 extends over 13 amino acids. CDR1 and CDR2 from the germline V gene are SGHTA and FQGTGA. V lost 2 bases and J lost 9, with 11 bases in between. The CDR3 is CASSLSKSGEQFF. CDR3 bases: TGTGCCAGCAGCTTATCTAAAAGTGGTGAGCAGTTCTTC.

The J gene is TRBJ1-2, the V gene TRBV2; 9 nucleotides line up with TRBD1. V lost 7 bases, J lost 7 bases, and 10 bases stayed unmatched. The CDR3 extends over 14 amino acids. The V gene's germline CDR1 is SNHLY and CDR2 FYNNEI. The CDR3 region has the DNA TGTGCCAGCAAAGACCGGGACAGGGTTGTTGGCTACACCTTC. This codes for CASKDRDRVVGYTF.

This chain links TRBV6-6 with TRBJ1-2; no definite D call. Trimming removed 8 bases from V and 2 bases from J, with 9 bases in between. The length of the CDR3 is 12 residues. Germline values: CDR1 MNHNY, CDR2 SVGAGI (reference sequence). As DNA, the CDR3 is TGTGCCAGCGAGCCCGGGAACTATGGCTACACCTTC. It codes for CASEPGNYGYTF.

This sequence joins TRBV2 and TRBJ2-7, with TRBD1 matching 8 bases. The CDR3 loop spans 20 amino acids. Per germline, CDR1 SNHLY and CDR2 FYNNEI. With V trimmed by 1 base and J by 2 bases, 19 bases remained unmatched. The CDR3: CASSEGLRGRVELTPYEQYF. CDR3 coding DNA: TGTGCCAGCAGTGAAGGCCTCAGGGGGCGCGTTGAACTTACACCCTACGAGCAGTACTTC.

The V call is TRBV15, the J call TRBJ1-2; the match to TRBD1 covers 8 bases. V was pared by 0 bases and J by 14 bases, with 8 bases of the junction left unmatched. The germline V gene has CDR1 LNHNV and CDR2 YYDKDF (reference sequence). The CDR3 has 13 residues. The CDR3 DNA sequence: TGTGCCACCAGCAGAGATCTTGTCGGGGACAGGACCTTC. It translates to CATSRDLVGDRTF.

V gene TRBV30 combines with J gene TRBJ1-6; D is perhaps TRBD1 (6 bases). The CDR3 runs to 15 residues. V was clipped by 0 bases and J by 6 bases, with 12 bases between them. CDR1 and CDR2 from the germline V gene are GTSNPN and SVGIG (reference sequence). CDR3 coding DNA: TGTGCCTGGAGTGTAGGGGGGGCTGGTAATTCACCCCTCCACTTT. This sequence encodes CAWSVGGAGNSPLHF.

The CDR3 DNA reads as TGTGCCACCTCGACAGGGGCTGCCTACGAGCAGTACTTC. Protein: CATSTGAAYEQYF. This rearrangement joins TRBV25-1 to TRBJ2-7; TRBD1 matches 8 bases. This CDR3 spans 13 amino acids. In germline, CDR1 is MGHDK, CDR2 SYGVNS. V shed 10 bases and J 2 bases; nucleotides not matched to a gene: 7.

The chain links TRBV7-9 to TRBJ1-1; 10 nucleotides agree with TRBD1. Trimming removed 4 bases from V and 1 base from J; junction bases left unmatched: 12. The V gene's germline CDR1 is SEHNR and CDR2 FQNEAQ (reference sequence). CDR3 length: 18 amino acids. CDR3: CASSSLGQGPYPNTEAFF. In DNA form, the CDR3 reads TGTGCCAGCAGCTCCCTGGGACAGGGGCCGTACCCGAACACTGAAGCTTTCTTT.

This chain joins TRBV4-1 and TRBJ2-1; 12 nucleotides align to TRBD2. The CDR3 totals 18 residues. V dropped 1 base and J dropped 4; count of bases not matched to a gene: 8. Germline-derived CDR1 and CDR2 are MGHRA and YSYEKL. The CDR3 spells CASSQVDLGLAGYNEQFF. CDR3 coding DNA: TGCGCCAGCAGCCAAGTCGACTTAGGACTAGCGGGGTACAATGAGCAGTTCTTC.